One and the same sample provided the 18 T cell receptor beta chains below, sequenced in a study of T cells in Graves' hyperthyroidism and ophthalmopathy (dated by TCRdb to between 2018 and 2020). The library was obtained by multiplex PCR. Sequencing instrument: Illumina HiSeq 2000. TCR beta CDR3 regions were amplified from RNA transcripts. The first round of RT-PCR for the TCR CDR3 was performed with the HTBI primer set and the Qiagen OneStep RT-PCR kit. In TCRdb, the public reads were trimmed at Q25 with fastp and aligned with MiXCR, with productive beta chains retained. CDR3 protein sequences are deduplicated, and each keeps its most common genes and DNA. The sample has under 650,000 distinct CDR3 sequences on record, around 16% of them singletons. The top ten hold around 3.9% of the sample. Sequenced input: blood. The receptors originated from a woman in her thirties with Graves' hyperthyroidism.

This clonotype was picked up many times. The V gene is TRBV20-1, the J gene TRBJ2-5, with D possibly TRBD1 on 5 matching bases. Looked up from germline, CDR1 is DFQATT and CDR2 is SNEGSKA (reference sequence). This CDR3 is 16 amino acids long. V lost 6 bases and J 5 bases, leaving 25 bases between the germline ends. DNA of the CDR3: TGCAGTGCCGGCCCCCGGCAGGGCCCGGGTGTGGAGACCCAGTACTTC. Its translation: CSAGPRQGPGVETQYF.

This clonotype was seen a few times. The V call is TRBV24-1, the J call TRBJ2-2; 12 positions agree with TRBD2. V dropped 3 bases and J dropped 6; count of bases not matched to a gene: 19. This CDR3 has 21 amino acids. Per germline, CDR1 KGHDR and CDR2 SFDVKD. The CDR3 region has the DNA TGTGCCACCAGTGATATTTTTTCCTGGACTAGCGGGATCAACAGCCCCGGGGAGCTGTTTTTT. Translating gives CATSDIFSWTSGINSPGELFF.

This clonotype was seen repeatedly, ten times or more. The chain carries TRBV28 and TRBJ2-7; a possible D gene is TRBD1 (7 bases). The germline V and J ends were trimmed by 5 bases and 2 bases, with 19 bases remaining between them. Germline loops: CDR1 MDHEN, CDR2 SYDVKM. CDR3 length: 16 residues. The CDR3 is CASSRGPKGATYEQYF. The CDR3 DNA is TGTGCCAGCAGTCGGGGGCCGAAGGGGGCAACCTACGAGCAGTACTTC. The whole variable domain, filled in from reference TRBV28 and TRBJ2-7, reads DVKVTQSSRYLVKRTGEKVFLECVQDMDHENMFWYRQDPGLGLRLIYFSYDVKMKEKGDIPEGYSVSREKKERFSLILESASTNQTSMYLCASSRGPKGATYEQYFGPGTRLTVT.

Ten or more counts support this clonotype. The chain uses TRBV5-6 and TRBJ2-1; 11 positions match TRBD2. V lost 2 bases to trimming and J lost 0 bases; unmatched junction nucleotides: 16. This CDR3 region has 21 residues. Germline V gene lookup returns CDR1 SGHDT and CDR2 YYEEEE. The CDR3 sequence is CASSFEVAGGSLHLSYNEQFF. DNA of the CDR3: TGTGCCAGCAGCTTCGAAGTAGCGGGAGGGTCCCTCCACCTCTCCTACAATGAGCAGTTCTTC.

This clonotype was recorded at least ten times. J is TRBJ1-1 and V is TRBV12-3 or TRBV12-4; 7 positions match TRBD1. J lost 3 bases, V lost 2 bases, and 3 bases had no gene match. The CDR3 loop spans 14 amino acids. The CDR3 reads CASSLYRGDTEAFF. CDR3 in DNA: TGTGCCAGCAGTTTATACAGGGGAGACACTGAAGCTTTCTTT.

The chain couples TRBV19 to TRBJ2-2; TRBD2 is a possible D gene (6 bases). Per germline, CDR1 LNHDA and CDR2 SQIVND (reference sequence). This CDR3 has 17 amino acids. The V and J ends lost 9 bases and 1 base respectively, with 21 bases between them. The CDR3, as DNA: TGTGCCAGCAAGGAGGGGCGGAAAACAGGGAACACCGGGGAGCTGTTTTTT. Translated, it gives CASKEGRKTGNTGELFF.

This clonotype was observed at least ten times. The V and J genes are TRBV5-1 and TRBJ1-5; D uncertain. Germline V gene sequence: CDR1 SGHRS, CDR2 YFSETQ. The CDR3 length is 15 residues. Trimming left V 0 bases short and J 2 bases short, with 9 bases between. CDR3 DNA sequence: TGCGCCAGCAGCTTGGACCCGGAGGGCAATCAGCCCCAGCATTTT. The encoded protein is CASSLDPEGNQPQHF.

This clonotype was recorded many times. The chain links TRBV5-1 to TRBJ2-2, with 12 bases that match TRBD2. Per the germline V gene, CDR1 is SGHRS and CDR2 is YFSETQ. This CDR3 region has 15 residues. The J segment lost 7 bases and the V segment lost 4 bases, leaving 5 bases of the junction unmatched. The CDR3 spells CASSRLAGEGGELFF. In DNA form, the CDR3 reads TGCGCCAGCAGCCGACTAGCGGGAGAAGGCGGGGAGCTGTTTTTT.

This clonotype was seen a few times. V and J are TRBV7-2 and TRBJ2-2; 8 bases are a match to TRBD1. This CDR3 comprises 14 residues. The germline V gene has CDR1 SGHTA and CDR2 FQGNSA. Losses at the gene ends were 5 bases for V and 5 bases for J; bases not matched to a gene: 4. In DNA form, the CDR3 reads TGTGCCAGCAGCCAGGGGGCTAGGACCGGGGAGCTGTTTTTT. Protein product: CASSQGARTGELFF.

Comment on this clonotype: A clone one base away is much larger, so this may be a read error. The genes are TRBV19 and TRBJ2-3; possible D gene TRBD1, 5 bases. Germline V lookup: CDR1 LNHDA, CDR2 SQIVND (reference sequence). This CDR3 region has 15 residues. The CDR3 loop reads CPSSKQATSTDTQYF. DNA of the CDR3: TGTCCCAGTAGTAAACAGGCGACTAGCACAGATACGCAGTATTTT.

This clonotype was observed a few times. V usage is TRBV28 and J usage is TRBJ1-2; D gene uncertain. Germline V gene data show CDR1 as MDHEN and CDR2 as SYDVKM. This CDR3 has 12 residues. V lost 2 bases, J lost 9 bases, and 10 bases lay in between. CDR3 amino acids: CASSLGNGRYTF. In DNA, the CDR3 is TGTGCCAGCAGTTTAGGGAATGGCCGCTACACCTTC.

This clonotype showed up many times. The CDR3 sequence: CASSVTRVEEEQYF. The CDR3 coding sequence is TGCGCCAGCAGCGTTACCAGGGTGGAAGAAGAGCAGTACTTC. J is TRBJ2-7 and V is TRBV5-1; a weak D match, TRBD1 (5 bases). The CDR3 contains 14 residues. Germline V lookup: CDR1 SGHRS, CDR2 YFSETQ. V was pared by 4 bases and J by 7 bases, with 18 bases between.

This clonotype has a handful of counts. The V and J genes are TRBV7-6 and TRBJ2-7, with 8 bases fitting TRBD1. The germline V gene has CDR1 SGHVS and CDR2 FNYEAQ. V shed 4 bases and J 4 bases; nucleotides not matched to a gene: 9. This CDR3 region has 15 residues. The CDR3 loop reads CASSYRQGMVYEQYF. The CDR3 DNA follows: TGTGCCAGCAGCTACAGACAGGGGATGGTTTACGAGCAGTACTTC. The whole variable domain, remainder taken from reference TRBV7-6 and TRBJ2-7, is GAGVSQSPRYKVTKRGQDVALRCDPISGHVSLYWYRQALGQGPEFLTYFNYEAQQDKSGLPNDRFSAERPEGSISTLTIQRTEQRDSAMYRCASSYRQGMVYEQYFGPGTRLTVT.

This clonotype was detected a few times. The CDR3 is CASSLLGARTEAFF. In DNA form, the CDR3 reads TGTGCCAGCAGCCTGTTGGGGGCGAGAACTGAAGCTTTCTTT. V and J are TRBV5-8 and TRBJ1-1; possible D gene TRBD1, 6 bases. This CDR3 contains 14 residues. CDR1 SGHTS and CDR2 YDEGEE come from the germline V gene. The V and J ends lost 4 bases and 5 bases respectively, with 15 bases between them.

This clonotype was counted at least ten times. V gene TRBV2 combines with J gene TRBJ2-2; possibly TRBD2 for D (5 bases). Germline V gene lookup returns CDR1 SNHLY and CDR2 FYNNEI. There are 14 residues in the CDR3. The ends were cut back, 10 bases at V and 3 bases at J, with 15 bases in the middle. CDR3 region: CATTPSSYTGELFF. In DNA, the CDR3 is TGTGCCACCACTCCTAGCTCCTACACCGGGGAGCTGTTTTTT.

This clonotype was recorded at least ten times. The V and J genes are TRBV20-1 and TRBJ2-5; 12 bases line up with TRBD2. The germline V gene encodes CDR1 DFQATT and CDR2 SNEGSKA (reference sequence). This CDR3 is built from 13 residues. V was clipped by 6 bases and J by 5 bases; unmatched bases: 4. CDR3 protein: CSALLAGGETQYF. The DNA of the CDR3 is TGCAGTGCCCTACTAGCGGGAGGCGAGACCCAGTACTTC.

In this sample, this clonotype turned up many times. The chain carries TRBV28 and TRBJ2-7, with D maybe TRBD2 (6 bases). The V gene's germline CDR1 is MDHEN and CDR2 SYDVKM. The CDR3 is 12 amino acids. Trimming removed 11 bases at V and 3 bases at J, with 14 bases between. The CDR3 DNA is TGTGCCTCCCGGACGGGGGACTACGAGCAGTACTTC. Translating it yields CASRTGDYEQYF.

This clonotype was seen a few times. The chain employs TRBV7-2 and TRBJ2-7; 8 bases match TRBD1. This CDR3 region has 14 residues. V lost 5 bases and J lost 1; bases outside the gene matches: 4. CDR1 SGHTA and CDR2 FQGNSA come from the germline V gene. DNA of the CDR3: TGTGCCAGCAGCGGGTGGGACAGGTCCTACGAGCAGTACTTC. This encodes CASSGWDRSYEQYF.